The present entry profiles one T cell receptor (beta chain) with its context. Its antigen is currently unknown. Trimming took 3 bases from V and 4 from J; bases not matched to a gene: 6. The CDR3 sequence is 14 residues long. The germline V gene has CDR1 SGHNT and CDR2 YYREEE (reference sequence). This table comes from immunoSEQ multiplex PCR, and its TCRdb copy is limited to in-frame clones, with some not included. The table records under 95,000 clones, about 90% of them present only once. This sample was taken from a study of graft-versus-host responses after intestinal transplantation. Study information: Induction with anti-thymocyte globulin, then tacrolimus and steroids for roughly 3 years, was given to all recipients.

The chain employs TRBV5-4 and TRBJ2-5; 7 bases line up with TRBD1. The sequence was obtained from a human donor who received an intestinal transplant. Here the sequenced sample was unstimulated CD8+ T cells sorted from spleen or lymph node cells, taken before intestinal transplant. CDR3 sequence: CASSWDSLRETQYF. DNA for the CDR3: TGTGCCAGCAGCTGGGACAGCCTGAGAGAGACCCAGTACTTC.